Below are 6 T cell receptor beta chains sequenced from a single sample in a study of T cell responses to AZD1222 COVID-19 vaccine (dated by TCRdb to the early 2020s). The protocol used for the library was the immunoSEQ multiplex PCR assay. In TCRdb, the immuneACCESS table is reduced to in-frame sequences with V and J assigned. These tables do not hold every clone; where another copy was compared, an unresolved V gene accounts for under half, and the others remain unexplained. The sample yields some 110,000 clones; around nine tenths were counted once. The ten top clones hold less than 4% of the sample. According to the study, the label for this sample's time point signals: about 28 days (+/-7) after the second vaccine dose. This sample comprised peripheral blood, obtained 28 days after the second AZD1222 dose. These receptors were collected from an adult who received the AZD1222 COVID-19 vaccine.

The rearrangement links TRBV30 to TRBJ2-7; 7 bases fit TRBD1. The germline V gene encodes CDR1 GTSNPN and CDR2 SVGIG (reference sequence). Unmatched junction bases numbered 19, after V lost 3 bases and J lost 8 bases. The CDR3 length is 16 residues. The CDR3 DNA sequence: TGTGCCTGGAGCGCACACAGGGGACAGCCCGTCGGTCAGCAGTACTTC. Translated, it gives CAWSAHRGQPVGQQYF.

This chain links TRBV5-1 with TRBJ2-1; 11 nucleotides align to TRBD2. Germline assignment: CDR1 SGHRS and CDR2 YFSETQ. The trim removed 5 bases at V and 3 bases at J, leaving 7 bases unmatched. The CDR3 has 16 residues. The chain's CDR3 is CASSFSGRGFYNEQFF. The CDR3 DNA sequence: TGCGCCAGCAGTTTTAGCGGGAGGGGATTCTACAATGAGCAGTTCTTC.

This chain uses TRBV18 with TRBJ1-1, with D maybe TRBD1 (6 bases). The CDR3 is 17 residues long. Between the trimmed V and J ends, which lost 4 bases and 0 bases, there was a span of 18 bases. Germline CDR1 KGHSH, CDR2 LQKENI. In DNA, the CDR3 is TGTGCCAGCTCACGCTCGAGGGGGGGAGCCATGAACACTGAAGCTTTCTTT. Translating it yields CASSRSRGGAMNTEAFF.

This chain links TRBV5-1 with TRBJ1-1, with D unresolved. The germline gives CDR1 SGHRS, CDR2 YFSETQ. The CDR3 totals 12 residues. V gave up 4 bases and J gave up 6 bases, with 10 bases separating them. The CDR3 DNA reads TGCGCCAGCAGCGCCGACACTGCTGAAGCTTTCTTT. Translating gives CASSADTAEAFF.

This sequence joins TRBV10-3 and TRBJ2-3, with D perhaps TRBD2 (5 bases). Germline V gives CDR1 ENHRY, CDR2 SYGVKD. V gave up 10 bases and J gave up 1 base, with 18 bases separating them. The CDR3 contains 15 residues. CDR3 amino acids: CATHPPAGGTDTQYF. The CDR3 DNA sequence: TGTGCCACCCACCCTCCGGCCGGGGGCACAGATACGCAGTATTTT.

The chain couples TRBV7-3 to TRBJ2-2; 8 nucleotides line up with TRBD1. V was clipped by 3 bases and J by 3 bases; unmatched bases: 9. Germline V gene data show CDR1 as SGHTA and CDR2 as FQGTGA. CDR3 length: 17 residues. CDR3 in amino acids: CASSLRRGLGDTGELFF. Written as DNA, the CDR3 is TGTGCCAGCAGCTTGCGCAGGGGGCTCGGTGACACCGGGGAGCTGTTTTTT.